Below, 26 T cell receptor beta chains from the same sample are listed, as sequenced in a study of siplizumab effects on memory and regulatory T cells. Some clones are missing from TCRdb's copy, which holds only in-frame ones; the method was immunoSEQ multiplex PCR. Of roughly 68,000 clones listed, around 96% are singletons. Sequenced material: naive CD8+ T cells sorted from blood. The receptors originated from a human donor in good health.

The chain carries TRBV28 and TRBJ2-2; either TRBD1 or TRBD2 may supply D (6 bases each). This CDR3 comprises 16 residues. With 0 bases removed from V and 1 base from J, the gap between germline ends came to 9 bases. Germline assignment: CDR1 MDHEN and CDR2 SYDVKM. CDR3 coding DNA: TGTGCCAGCAGTTTATGGGGGGGCCAGAACACCGGGGAGCTGTTTTTT. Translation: CASSLWGGQNTGELFF.

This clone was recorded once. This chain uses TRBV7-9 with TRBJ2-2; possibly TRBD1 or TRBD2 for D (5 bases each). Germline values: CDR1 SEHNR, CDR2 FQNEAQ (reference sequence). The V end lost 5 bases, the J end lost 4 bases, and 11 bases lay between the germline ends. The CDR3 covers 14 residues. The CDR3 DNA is TGTGCCAGCAGCCCCCCCGGGACCACCGGGGAGCTGTTTTTT. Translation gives CASSPPGTTGELFF.

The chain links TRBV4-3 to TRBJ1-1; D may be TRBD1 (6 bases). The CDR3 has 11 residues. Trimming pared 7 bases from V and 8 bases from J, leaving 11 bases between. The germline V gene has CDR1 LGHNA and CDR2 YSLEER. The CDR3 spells CASNSGQEAFF. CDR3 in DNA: TGCGCCAGCAACTCCGGACAGGAAGCTTTCTTT.

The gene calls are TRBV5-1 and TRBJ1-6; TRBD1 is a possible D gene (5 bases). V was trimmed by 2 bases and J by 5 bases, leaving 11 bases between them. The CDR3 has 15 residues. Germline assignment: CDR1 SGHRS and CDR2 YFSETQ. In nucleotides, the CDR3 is TGCGCCAGCAGCTTCCGAGACAGTGATAATTCACCCCTCCACTTT. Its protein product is CASSFRDSDNSPLHF.

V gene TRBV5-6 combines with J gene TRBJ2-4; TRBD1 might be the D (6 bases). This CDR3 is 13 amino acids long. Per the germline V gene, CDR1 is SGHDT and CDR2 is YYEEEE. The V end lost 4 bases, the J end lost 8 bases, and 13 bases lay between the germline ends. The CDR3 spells CASSPQGSDIQYF. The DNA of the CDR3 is TGTGCCAGCAGCCCACAGGGATCGGACATTCAGTACTTC.

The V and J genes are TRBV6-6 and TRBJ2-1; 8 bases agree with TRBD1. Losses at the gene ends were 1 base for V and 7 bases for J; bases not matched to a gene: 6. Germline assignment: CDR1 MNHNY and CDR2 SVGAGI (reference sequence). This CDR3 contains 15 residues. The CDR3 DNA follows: TGTGCCAGCAGTTACTTCCGGACAGGGATGAATGAGCAGTTCTTC. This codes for CASSYFRTGMNEQFF.

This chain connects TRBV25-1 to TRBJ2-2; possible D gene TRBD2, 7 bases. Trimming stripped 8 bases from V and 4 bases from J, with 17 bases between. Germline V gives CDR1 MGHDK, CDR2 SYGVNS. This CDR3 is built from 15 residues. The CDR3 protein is CASGGARGPTGELFF. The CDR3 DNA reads TGTGCCAGCGGGGGTGCGCGGGGGCCCACCGGGGAGCTGTTTTTT.

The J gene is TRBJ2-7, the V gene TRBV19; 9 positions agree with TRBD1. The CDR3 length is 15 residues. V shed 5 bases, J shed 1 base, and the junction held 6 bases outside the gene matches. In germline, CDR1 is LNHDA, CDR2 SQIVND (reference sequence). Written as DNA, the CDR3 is TGTGCCAGTAGTGCTGGGACAGGGAGTTCCTACGAGCAGTACTTC. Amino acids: CASSAGTGSSYEQYF.

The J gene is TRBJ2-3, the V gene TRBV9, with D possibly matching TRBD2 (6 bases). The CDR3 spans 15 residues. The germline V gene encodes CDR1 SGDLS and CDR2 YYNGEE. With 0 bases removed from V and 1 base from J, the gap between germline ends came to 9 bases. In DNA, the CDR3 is TGTGCCAGCAGCGTAGGCGGGGTGGGCACAGATACGCAGTATTTT. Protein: CASSVGGVGTDTQYF.

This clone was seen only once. As DNA, the CDR3 is TGTGCCAGCTCTGGGACGGCGAACACCGGGGAGCTGTTTTTT. Translating it yields CASSGTANTGELFF. The V gene is TRBV2, the J gene TRBJ2-2; D might be TRBD1 or TRBD2, each matching 5 bases. The CDR3 is made up of 14 amino acids. Trimming pared 8 bases from V and 0 bases from J, leaving 10 bases between. Germline values: CDR1 SNHLY, CDR2 FYNNEI.

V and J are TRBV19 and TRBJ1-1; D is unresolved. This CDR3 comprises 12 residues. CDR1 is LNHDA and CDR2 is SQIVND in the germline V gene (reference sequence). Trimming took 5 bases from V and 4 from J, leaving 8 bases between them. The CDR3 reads CASSRDITEAFF. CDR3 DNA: TGTGCCAGTAGTCGTGATATCACTGAAGCTTTCTTT. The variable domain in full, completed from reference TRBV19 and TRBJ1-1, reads DGGITQSPKYLFRKEGQNVTLSCEQNLNHDAMYWYRQDPGQGLRLIYYSQIVNDFQKGDIAEGYSVSREKKESFPLTVTSAQKNPTAFYLCASSRDITEAFFGQGTRLTVV.

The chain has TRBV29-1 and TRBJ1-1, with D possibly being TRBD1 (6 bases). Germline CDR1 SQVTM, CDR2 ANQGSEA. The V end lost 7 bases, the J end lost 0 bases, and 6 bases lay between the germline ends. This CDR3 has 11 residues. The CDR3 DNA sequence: TGCAGCGCAGGGGTGAACACTGAAGCTTTCTTT. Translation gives CSAGVNTEAFF.

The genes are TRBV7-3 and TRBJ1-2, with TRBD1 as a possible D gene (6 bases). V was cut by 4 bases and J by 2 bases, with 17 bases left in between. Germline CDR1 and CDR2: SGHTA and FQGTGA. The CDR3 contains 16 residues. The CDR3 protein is CASSSKQGIANYGYTF. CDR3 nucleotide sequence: TGTGCCAGCAGCTCGAAACAGGGAATTGCCAACTATGGCTACACCTTC.

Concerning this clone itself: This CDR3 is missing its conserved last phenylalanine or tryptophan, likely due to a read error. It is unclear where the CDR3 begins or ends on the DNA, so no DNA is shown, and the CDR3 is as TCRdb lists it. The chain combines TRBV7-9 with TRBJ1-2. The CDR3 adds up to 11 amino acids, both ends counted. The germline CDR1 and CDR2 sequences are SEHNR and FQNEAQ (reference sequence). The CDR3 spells CASSRGPQDTV.

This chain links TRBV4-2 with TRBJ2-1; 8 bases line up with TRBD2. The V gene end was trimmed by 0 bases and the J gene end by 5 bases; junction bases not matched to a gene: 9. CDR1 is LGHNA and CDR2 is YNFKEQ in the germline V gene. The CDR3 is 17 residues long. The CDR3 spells CASSQEDFGLAHNEQFF. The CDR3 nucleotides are TGTGCCAGCAGCCAAGAAGACTTCGGACTAGCCCACAATGAGCAGTTCTTC.

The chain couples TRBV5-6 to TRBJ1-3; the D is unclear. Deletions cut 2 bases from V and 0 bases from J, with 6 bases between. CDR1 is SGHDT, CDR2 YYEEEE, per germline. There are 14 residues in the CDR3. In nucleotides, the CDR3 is TGTGCCAGCAGCTTTATGAGCTCTGGAAACACCATATATTTT. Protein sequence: CASSFMSSGNTIYF.

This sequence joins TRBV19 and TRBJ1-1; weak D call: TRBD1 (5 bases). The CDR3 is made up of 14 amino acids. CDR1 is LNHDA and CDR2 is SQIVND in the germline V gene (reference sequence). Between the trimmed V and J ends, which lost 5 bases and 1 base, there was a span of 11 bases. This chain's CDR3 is CASSPRDGNTEAFF. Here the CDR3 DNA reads TGTGCCAGTAGTCCACGGGACGGGAACACTGAAGCTTTCTTT.

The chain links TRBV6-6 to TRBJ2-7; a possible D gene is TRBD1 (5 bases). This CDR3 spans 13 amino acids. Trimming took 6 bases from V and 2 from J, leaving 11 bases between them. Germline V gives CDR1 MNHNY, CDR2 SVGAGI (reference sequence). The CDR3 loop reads CASRLTEAYEQYF. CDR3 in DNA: TGTGCCAGCAGACTGACAGAGGCCTACGAGCAGTACTTC.

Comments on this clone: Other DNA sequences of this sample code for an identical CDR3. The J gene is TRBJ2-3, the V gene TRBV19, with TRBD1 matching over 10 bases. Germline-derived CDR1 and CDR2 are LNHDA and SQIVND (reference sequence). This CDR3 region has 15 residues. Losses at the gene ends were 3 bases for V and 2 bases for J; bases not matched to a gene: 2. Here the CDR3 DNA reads TGTGCCAGTAGTATCGGGACAGGGGCCACAGATACGCAGTATTTT. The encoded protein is CASSIGTGATDTQYF.

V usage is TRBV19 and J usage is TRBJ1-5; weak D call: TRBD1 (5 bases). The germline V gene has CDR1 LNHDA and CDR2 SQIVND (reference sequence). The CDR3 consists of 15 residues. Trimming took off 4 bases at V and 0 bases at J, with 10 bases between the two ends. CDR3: CASSTDRNSNQPQHF. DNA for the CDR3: TGTGCCAGTAGTACCGACAGAAATAGCAATCAGCCCCAGCATTTT.

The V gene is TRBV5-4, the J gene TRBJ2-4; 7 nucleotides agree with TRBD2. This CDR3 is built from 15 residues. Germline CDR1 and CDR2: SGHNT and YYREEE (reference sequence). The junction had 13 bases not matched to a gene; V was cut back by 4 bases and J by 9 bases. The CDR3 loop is CASSLRGLGEGIQYF. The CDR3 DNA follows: TGTGCCAGCAGCCTCCGGGGCCTAGGGGAGGGCATTCAGTACTTC.

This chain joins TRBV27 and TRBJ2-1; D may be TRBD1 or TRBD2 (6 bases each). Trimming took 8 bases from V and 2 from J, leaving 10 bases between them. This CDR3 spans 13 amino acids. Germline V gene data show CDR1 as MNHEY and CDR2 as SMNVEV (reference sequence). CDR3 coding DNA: TGTGCCAGCCGGAGGGGGACCTACAATGAGCAGTTCTTC. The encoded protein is CASRRGTYNEQFF.

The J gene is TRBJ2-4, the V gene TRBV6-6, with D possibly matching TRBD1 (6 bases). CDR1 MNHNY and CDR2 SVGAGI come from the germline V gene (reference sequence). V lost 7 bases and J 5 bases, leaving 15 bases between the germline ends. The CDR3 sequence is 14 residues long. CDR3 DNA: TGTGCCAGCAAGGACAGCGCTCATCAAAACATTCAGTACTTC. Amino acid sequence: CASKDSAHQNIQYF.

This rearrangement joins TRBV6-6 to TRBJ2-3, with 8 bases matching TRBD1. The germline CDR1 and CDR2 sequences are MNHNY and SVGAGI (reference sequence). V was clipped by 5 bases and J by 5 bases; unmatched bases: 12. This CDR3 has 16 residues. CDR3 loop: CASSPDRGPPGDTQYF. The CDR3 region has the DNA TGTGCCAGCAGTCCCGACAGGGGCCCCCCGGGAGATACGCAGTATTTT.

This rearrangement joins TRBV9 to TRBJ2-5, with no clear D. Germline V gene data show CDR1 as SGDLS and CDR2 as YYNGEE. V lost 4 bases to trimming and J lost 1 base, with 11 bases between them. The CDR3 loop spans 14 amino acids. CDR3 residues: CASSPPAAQETQYF. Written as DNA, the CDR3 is TGTGCCAGCAGCCCCCCTGCGGCCCAAGAGACCCAGTACTTC.

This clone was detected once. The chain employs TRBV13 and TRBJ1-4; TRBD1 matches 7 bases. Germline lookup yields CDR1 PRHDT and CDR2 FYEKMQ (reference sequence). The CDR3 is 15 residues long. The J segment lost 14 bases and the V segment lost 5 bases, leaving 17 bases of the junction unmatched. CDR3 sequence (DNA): TGTGCCAGCAGCACCACCAGGGAGACAGGGCAGCGGCTGTTTTTT. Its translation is CASSTTRETGQRLFF.